This T cell receptor (beta chain) was found in a study of blood T cell repertoires in COVID-19. Study at large: Donors in the United States, Italy and Spain gave samples during acute or convalescent COVID-19. The cDNA or gDNA used as material had been derived from T cells, B-cell-depleted T cells, or PBMCs.

The method was immunoSEQ multiplex PCR; TCRdb's version includes in-frame clones alone and lacks a portion of them. The sample consists of 200,000 to 250,000 clones, around 87% of them appearing once. CDR1 and CDR2 (germline): MNHEY, SMNVEV (reference sequence). The CDR3 spans 13 residues. Trimming shortened V by 3 bases and J by 0 bases, and 4 bases separated the two germline ends. Recovered participants had two consecutive negative NP/OP PCR tests, healthcare professional clearance, or symptom resolution. The source is a woman in her fifties or sixties who had recovered from COVID-19. The chain couples TRBV27 to TRBJ2-3; D ambiguous. Sequenced material: PBMCs or T cells enriched from blood (not recorded which). The DNA of the CDR3 is TGTGCCAGCAGTTTGAGTAGCACAGATACGCAGTATTTT. Translation gives CASSLSSTDTQYF.